This TCR beta chain was identified in a study of regulatory T cells in long-lasting Graves disease. Study findings and constraints: Graves' patients with persistent disease showed TCR diversity lower than patients newly diagnosed.

Time point defined: newly diagnosed GD, antithyroid drugs for less than 3 months. Preparation of the TCR library used RNA extracted from PBMCs. CDR1 and CDR2 from the germline V gene are SGHTS and YDEGEE. Trimming took 10 bases from V and 0 from J, leaving 13 bases between them. The CDR3 has 13 amino acids. On this clonotype itself: Antigen unknown.

The TCR beta library used iRepertoire HTBI primers with Arm-PCR amplification of CDR3. MiXCR, applied by TCRdb to the multiplex PCR reads, yields one record per CDR3 protein. Of hundreds of thousands of distinct CDR3 sequences detected, 13% appear once; the ten largest clones hold 8% to 10%. The sample was also linked to a second study, of T cells in Graves' hyperthyroidism and ophthalmopathy.

This TCR derives from a man in his thirties or forties with Graves disease. The rearrangement joins TRBV5-8 to TRBJ1-1; the D is unclear. The sample was peripheral blood mononuclear cells (PBMCs), taken at new diagnosis, from a patient treated with antithyroid drugs. CDR3 sequence (DNA): TGTGCCGGGGTCTGGATATTGAACACTGAAGCTTTCTTT. Translating it yields CAGVWILNTEAFF.